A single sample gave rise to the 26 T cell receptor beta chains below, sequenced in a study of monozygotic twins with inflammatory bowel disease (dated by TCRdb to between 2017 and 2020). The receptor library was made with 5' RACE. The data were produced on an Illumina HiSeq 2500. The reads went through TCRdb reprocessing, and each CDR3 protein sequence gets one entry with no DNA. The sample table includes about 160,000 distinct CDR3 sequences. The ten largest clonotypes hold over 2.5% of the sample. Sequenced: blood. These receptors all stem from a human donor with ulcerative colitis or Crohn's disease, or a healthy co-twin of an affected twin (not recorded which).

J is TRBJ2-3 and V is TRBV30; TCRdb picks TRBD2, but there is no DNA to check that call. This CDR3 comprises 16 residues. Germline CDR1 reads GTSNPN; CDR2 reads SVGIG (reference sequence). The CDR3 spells CAWSVGLAGGGDTQYF.

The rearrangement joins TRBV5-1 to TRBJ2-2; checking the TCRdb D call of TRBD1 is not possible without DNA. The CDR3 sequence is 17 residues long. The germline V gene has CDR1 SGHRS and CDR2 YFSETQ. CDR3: CASSSKYGQEYTGELFF.

CDR3 protein: CASSPRQGVYNEQFF. The V gene is TRBV5-4, the J gene TRBJ2-1; TCRdb returns TRBD1, unconfirmable since there is no DNA. Germline CDR1 SGHNT, CDR2 YYREEE (reference sequence). The CDR3 covers 15 residues.

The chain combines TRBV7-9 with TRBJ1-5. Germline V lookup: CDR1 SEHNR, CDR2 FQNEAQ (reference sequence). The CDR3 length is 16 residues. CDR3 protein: CASSLSDGVEGGPQHF. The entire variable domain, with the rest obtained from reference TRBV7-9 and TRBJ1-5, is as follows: DTGVSQNPRHKITKRGQNVTFRCDPISEHNRLYWYRQTLGQGPEFLTYFQNEAQLEKSRLLSDRFSAERPKGSFSTLEIQRTEQGDSAMYLCASSLSDGVEGGPQHFGDGTRLSIL.

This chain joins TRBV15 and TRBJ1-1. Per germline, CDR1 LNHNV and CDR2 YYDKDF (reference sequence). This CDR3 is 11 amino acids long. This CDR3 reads CATRQYTEAFF.

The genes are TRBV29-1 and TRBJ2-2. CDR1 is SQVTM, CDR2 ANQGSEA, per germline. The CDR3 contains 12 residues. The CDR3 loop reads CSVNRSPGELFF.

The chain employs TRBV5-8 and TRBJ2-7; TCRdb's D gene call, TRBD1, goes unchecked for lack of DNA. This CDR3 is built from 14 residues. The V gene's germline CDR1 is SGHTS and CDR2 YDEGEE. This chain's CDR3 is CASSTWTSSYEQYF. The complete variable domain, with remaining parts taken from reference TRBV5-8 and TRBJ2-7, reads EAGVTQSPTHLIKTRGQQATLRCSPISGHTSVYWYQQALGLGLQFLLWYDEGEERNRGNFPPRFSGRQFPNYSSELNVNALELEDSALYLCASSTWTSSYEQYFGPGTRLTVT.

The CDR3 sequence: CASSHSSSEQYF. V usage is TRBV7-8 and J usage is TRBJ2-7. Germline assignment: CDR1 SGHVS and CDR2 FQNEAQ. The CDR3 is 12 residues long.

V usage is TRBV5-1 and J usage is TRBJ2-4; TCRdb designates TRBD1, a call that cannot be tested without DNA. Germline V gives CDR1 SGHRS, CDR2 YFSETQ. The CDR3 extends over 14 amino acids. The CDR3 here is CASSLEGPKNIQYF.

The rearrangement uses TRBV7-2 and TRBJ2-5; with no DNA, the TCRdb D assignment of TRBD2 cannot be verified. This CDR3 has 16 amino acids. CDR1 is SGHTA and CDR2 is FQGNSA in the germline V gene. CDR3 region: CASSRLAGVGAETQYF.

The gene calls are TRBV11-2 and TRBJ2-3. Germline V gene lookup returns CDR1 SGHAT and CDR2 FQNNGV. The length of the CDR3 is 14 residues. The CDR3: CASSDRLGTDTQYF.

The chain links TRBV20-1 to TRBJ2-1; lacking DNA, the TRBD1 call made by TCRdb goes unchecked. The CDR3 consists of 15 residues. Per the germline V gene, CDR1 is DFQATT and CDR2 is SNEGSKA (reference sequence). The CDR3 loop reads CSADGGYHSYNEQFF.

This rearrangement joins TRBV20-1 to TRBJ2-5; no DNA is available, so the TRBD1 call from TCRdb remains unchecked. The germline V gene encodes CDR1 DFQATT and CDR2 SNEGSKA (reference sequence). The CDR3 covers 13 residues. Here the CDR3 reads CSAPSGRVQTQYF.

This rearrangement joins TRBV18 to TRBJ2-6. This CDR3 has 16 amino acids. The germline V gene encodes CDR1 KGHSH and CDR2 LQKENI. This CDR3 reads CASSPLEGNGANVLTF.

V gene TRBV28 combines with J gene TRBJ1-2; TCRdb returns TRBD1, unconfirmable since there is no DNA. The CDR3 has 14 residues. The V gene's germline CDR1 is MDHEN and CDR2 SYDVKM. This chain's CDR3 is CASSSSPLNYGYTF.

The chain's CDR3 is CASSPPGDEKLFF. The chain has TRBV18 and TRBJ1-4; TCRdb designates TRBD1, a call that cannot be tested without DNA. This CDR3 has 13 amino acids. Germline lookup yields CDR1 KGHSH and CDR2 LQKENI.

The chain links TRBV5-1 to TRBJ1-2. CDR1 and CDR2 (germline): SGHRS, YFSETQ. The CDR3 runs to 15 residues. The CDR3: CASSLEFGGGYGYTF.

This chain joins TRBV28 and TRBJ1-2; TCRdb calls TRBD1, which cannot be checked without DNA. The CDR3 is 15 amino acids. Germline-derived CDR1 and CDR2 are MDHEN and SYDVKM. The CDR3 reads CVSRTGTTANYGYTF.

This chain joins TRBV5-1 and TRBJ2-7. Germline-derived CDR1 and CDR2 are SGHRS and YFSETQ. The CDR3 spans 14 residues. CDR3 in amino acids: CASSLAYSSYEQYF. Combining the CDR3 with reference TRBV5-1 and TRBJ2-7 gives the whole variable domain KAGVTQTPRYLIKTRGQQVTLSCSPISGHRSVSWYQQTPGQGLQFLFEYFSETQRNKGNFPGRFSGRQFSNSRSEMNVSTLELGDSALYLCASSLAYSSYEQYFGPGTRLTVT.

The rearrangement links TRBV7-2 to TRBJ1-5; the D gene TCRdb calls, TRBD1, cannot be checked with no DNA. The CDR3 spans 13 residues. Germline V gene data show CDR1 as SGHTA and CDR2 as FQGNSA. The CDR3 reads CASSLGRGQPQHF. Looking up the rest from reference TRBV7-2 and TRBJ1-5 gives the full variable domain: GAGVSQSPSNKVTEKGKDVELRCDPISGHTALYWYRQSLGQGLEFLIYFQGNSAPDKSGLPSDRFSAERTGGSVSTLTIQRTQQEDSAVYLCASSLGRGQPQHFGDGTRLSIL.

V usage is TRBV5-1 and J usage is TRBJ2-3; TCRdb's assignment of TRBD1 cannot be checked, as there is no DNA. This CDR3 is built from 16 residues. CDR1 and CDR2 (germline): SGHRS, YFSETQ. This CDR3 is CASSLDGDTRTDTQYF.

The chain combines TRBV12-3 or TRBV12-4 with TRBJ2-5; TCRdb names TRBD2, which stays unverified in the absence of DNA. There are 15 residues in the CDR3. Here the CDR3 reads CASNEELGGWETQYF.

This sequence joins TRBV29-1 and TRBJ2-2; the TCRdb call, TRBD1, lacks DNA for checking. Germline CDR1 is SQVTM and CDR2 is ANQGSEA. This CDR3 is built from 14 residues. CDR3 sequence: CSVVGQGKTGELFF.

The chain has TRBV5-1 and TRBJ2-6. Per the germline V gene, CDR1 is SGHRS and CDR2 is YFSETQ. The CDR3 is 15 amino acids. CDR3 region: CASSLPSSGANVLTF.

The CDR3 loop is CATDSGGEQYF. The chain is built from TRBV6-2 or TRBV6-3 and TRBJ2-7; TCRdb proposes TRBD1, but this gene call is untestable without DNA. CDR1 and CDR2 (germline): MNHEY, SVGEGT. The CDR3 runs to 11 residues.

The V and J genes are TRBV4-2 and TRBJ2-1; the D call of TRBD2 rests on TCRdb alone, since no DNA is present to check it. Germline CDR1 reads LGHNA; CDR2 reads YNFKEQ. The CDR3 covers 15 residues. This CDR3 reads CASSQKWEGHNEQFF.